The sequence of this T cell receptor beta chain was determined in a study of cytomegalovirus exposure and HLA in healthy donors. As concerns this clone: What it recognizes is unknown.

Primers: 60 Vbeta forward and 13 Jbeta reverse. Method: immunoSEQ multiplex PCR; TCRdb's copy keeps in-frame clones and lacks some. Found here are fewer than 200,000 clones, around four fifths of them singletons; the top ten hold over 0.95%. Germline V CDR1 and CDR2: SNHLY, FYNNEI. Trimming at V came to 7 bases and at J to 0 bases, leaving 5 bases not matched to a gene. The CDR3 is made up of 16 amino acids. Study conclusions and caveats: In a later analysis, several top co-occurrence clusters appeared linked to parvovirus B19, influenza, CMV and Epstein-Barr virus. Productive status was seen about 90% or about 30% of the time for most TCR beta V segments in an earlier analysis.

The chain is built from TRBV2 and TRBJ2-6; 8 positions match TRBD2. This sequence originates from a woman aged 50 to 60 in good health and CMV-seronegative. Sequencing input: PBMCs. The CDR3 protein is CASTGGANSGANVLTF. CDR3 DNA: TGTGCCAGCACGGGGGGGGCCAACTCTGGGGCCAACGTCCTGACTTTC.